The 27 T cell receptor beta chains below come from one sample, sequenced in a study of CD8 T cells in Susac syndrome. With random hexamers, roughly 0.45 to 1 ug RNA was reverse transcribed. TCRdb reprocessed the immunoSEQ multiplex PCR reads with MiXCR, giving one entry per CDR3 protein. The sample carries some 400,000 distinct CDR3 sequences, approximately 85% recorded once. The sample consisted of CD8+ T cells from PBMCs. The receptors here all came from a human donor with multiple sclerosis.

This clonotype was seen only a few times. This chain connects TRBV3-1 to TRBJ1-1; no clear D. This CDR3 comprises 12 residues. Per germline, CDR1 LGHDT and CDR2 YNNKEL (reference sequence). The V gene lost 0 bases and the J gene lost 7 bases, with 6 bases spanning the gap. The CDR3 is CASSQDLGEAFF. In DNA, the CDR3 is TGTGCCAGCAGCCAAGATCTCGGTGAAGCTTTCTTT.

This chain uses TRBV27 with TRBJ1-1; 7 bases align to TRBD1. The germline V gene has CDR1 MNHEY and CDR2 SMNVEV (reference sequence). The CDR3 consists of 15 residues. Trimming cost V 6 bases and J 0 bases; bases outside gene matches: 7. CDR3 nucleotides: TGTGCCAGCAGGCGCCGACAGGGCTTGAACACTGAAGCTTTCTTT. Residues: CASRRRQGLNTEAFF.

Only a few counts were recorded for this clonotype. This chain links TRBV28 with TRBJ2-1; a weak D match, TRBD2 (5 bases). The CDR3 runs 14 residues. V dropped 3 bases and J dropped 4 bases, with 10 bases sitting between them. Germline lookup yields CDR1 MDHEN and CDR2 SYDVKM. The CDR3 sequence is CASSLPRGYNEQFF. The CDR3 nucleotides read TGTGCCAGCAGTTTGCCACGGGGTTACAATGAGCAGTTCTTC.

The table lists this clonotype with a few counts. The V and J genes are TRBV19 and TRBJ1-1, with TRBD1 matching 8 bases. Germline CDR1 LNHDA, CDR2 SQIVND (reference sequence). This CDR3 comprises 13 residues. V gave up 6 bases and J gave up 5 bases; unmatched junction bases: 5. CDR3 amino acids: CASSRGLGTEAFF. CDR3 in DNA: TGTGCCAGTAGCAGGGGGCTCGGGACTGAAGCTTTCTTT.

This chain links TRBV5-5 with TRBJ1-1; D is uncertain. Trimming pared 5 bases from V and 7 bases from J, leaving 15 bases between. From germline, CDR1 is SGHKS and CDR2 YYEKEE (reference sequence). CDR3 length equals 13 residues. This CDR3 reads CASRDEFLFEAFF. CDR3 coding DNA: TGTGCCAGCAGGGATGAGTTCCTCTTTGAAGCTTTCTTT.

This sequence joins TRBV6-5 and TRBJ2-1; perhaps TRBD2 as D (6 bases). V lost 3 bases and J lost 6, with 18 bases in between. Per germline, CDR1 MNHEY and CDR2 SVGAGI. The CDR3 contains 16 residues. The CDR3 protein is CASSYSGDLARNEQFF. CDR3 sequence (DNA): TGTGCCAGCAGTTATTCGGGGGATCTAGCCCGCAATGAGCAGTTCTTC.

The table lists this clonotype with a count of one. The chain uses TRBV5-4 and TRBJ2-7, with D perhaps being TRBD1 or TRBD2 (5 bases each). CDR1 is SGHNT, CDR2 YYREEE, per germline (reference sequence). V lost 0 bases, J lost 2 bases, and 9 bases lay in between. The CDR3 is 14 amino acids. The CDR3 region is CASSLDGGPYEQYF. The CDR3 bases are TGTGCCAGCAGCTTGGATGGGGGTCCCTACGAGCAGTACTTC.

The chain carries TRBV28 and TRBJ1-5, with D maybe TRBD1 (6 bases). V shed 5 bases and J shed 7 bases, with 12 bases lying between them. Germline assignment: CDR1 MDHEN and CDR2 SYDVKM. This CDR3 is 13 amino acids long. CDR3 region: CASSPTGIQPQHF. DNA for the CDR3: TGTGCCAGCAGTCCGACAGGAATCCAGCCCCAGCATTTT.

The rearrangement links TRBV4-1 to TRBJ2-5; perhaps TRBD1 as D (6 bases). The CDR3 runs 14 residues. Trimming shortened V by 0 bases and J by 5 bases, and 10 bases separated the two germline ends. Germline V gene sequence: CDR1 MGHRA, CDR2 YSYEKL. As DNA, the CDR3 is TGCGCCAGCAGCCAAGACCCAGGGGACGAGACCCAGTACTTC. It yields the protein CASSQDPGDETQYF.

The CDR3 DNA reads TGTGCCAGCAGCTTGGCCGGGTCGGCGGCTACGCAGTATTTT. This gives the protein CASSLAGSAATQYF. This chain connects TRBV5-6 to TRBJ2-3; D is undetermined. The CDR3 has 14 residues. CDR1 is SGHDT and CDR2 is YYEEEE in the germline V gene. Trimming removed 0 bases from V and 8 bases from J, with 13 bases in between.

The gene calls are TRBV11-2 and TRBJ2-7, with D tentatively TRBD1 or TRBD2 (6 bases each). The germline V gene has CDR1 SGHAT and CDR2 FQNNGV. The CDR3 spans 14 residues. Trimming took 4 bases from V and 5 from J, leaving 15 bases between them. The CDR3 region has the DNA TGTGCCAGCAGCTCCGGGGGCACGCGCGACGAGCAGTACTTC. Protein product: CASSSGGTRDEQYF.

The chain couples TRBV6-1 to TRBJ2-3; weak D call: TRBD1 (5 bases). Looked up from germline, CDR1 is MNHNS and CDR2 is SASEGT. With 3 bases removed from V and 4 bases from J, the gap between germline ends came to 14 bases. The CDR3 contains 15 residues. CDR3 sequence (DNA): TGTGCCAGCAGTGAGGTGACAGTGGTTGCAGATACGCAGTATTTT. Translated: CASSEVTVVADTQYF.

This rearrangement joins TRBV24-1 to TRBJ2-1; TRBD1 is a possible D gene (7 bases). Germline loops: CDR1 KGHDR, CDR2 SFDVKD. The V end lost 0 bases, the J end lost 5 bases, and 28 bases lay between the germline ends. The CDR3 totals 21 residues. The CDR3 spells CATSDLCGDSSKLIKNNEQFF. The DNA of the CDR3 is TGTGCCACCAGTGATTTGTGCGGGGACAGCTCTAAATTAATCAAAAACAATGAGCAGTTCTTC.

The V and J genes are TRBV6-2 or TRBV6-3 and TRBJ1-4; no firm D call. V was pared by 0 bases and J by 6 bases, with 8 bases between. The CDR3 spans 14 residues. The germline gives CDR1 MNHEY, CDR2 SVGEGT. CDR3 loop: CASSYSQYDEKLFF. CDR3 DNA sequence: TGTGCCAGCAGTTACTCGCAGTACGATGAAAAACTGTTTTTT.

CDR3 protein: CASSPDTGLEQYF. DNA of the CDR3: TGTGCCAGCAGCCCTGACACAGGGCTCGAGCAGTACTTC. The chain joins TRBV7-9 to TRBJ2-7, with a tentative D call TRBD1 (6 bases). The CDR3 totals 13 residues. Germline CDR1 is SEHNR and CDR2 is FQNEAQ (reference sequence). V shed 5 bases and J shed 6 bases, with 14 bases lying between them.

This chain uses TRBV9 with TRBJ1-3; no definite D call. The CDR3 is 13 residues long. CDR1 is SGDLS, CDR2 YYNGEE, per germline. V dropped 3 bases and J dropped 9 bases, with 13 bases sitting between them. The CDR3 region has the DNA TGTGCCAGCAGCGGGACGGTTGACGGCACCATATATTTT. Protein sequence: CASSGTVDGTIYF.

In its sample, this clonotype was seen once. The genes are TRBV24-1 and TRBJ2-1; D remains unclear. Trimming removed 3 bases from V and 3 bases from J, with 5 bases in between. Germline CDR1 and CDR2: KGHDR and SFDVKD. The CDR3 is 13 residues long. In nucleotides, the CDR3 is TGTGCCACCAGTGATCTAGGCTACAATGAGCAGTTCTTC. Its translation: CATSDLGYNEQFF.

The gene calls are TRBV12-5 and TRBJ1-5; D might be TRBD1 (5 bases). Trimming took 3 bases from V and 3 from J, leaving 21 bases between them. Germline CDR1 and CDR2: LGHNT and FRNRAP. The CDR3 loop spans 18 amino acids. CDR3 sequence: CASGFLIRDSEFNQPQHF. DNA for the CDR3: TGTGCTAGTGGTTTTTTGATCCGAGACAGCGAGTTCAATCAGCCCCAGCATTTT. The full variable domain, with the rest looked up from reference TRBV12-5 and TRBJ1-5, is DARVTQTPRHKVTEMGQEVTMRCQPILGHNTVFWYRQTMMQGLELLAYFRNRAPLDDSGMPKDRFSAEMPDATLATLKIQPSEPRDSAVYFCASGFLIRDSEFNQPQHFGDGTRLSIL.

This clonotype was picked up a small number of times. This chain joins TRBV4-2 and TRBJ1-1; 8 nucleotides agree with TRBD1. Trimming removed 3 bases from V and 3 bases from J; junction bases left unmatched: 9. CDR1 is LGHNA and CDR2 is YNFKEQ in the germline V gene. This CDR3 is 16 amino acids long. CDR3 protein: CASSQVGGQVYTEAFF. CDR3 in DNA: TGTGCCAGCAGCCAGGTGGGGGGACAGGTTTACACTGAAGCTTTCTTT.

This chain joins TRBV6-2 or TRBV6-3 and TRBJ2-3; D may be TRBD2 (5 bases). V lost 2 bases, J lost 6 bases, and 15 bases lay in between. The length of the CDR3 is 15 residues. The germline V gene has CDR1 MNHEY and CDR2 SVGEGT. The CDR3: CASSYISGIRDTQYF. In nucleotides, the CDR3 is TGTGCCAGCAGTTACATTTCGGGGATTCGTGATACGCAGTATTTT.

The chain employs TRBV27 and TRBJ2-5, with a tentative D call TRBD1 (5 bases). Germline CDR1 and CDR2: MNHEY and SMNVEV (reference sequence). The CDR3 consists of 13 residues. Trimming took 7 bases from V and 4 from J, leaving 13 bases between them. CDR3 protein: CASKPQGGETQYF. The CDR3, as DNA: TGTGCCAGCAAACCTCAGGGTGGAGAGACCCAGTACTTC.

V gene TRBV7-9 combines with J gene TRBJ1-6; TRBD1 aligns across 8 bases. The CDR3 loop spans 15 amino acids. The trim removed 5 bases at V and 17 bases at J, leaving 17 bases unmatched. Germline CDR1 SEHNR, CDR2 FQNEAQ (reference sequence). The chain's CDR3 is CASSQVGRGPEFIHF. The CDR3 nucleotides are TGTGCCAGCAGCCAGGTGGGCAGGGGGCCGGAGTTTATCCACTTT.

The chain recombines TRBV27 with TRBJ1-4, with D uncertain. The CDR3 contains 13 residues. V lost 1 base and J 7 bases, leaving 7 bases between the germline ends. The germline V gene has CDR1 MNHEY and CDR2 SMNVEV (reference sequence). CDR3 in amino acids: CASSLYGVEKLFF. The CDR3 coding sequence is TGTGCCAGCAGTTTATATGGGGTTGAAAAACTGTTTTTT. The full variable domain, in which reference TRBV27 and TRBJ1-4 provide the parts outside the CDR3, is EAQVTQNPRYLITVTGKKLTVTCSQNMNHEYMSWYRQDPGLGLRQIYYSMNVEVTDKGDVPEGYKVSRKEKRNFPLILESPSPNQTSLYFCASSLYGVEKLFFGSGTQLSVL.

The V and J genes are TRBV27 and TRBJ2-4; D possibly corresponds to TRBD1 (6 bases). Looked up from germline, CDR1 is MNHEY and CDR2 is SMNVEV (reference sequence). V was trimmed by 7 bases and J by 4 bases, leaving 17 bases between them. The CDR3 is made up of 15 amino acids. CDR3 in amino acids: CASNSLGTPKNIQYF. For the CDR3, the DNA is TGTGCCAGCAATTCACTAGGGACACCTAAAAACATTCAGTACTTC.

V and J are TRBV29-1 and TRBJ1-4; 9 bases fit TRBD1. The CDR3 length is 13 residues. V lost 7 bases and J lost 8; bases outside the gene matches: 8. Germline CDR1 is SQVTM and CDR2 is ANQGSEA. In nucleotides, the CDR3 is TGCAGCGCTGGGGGACAGGGAGGAGAAAAACTGTTTTTT. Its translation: CSAGGQGGEKLFF.

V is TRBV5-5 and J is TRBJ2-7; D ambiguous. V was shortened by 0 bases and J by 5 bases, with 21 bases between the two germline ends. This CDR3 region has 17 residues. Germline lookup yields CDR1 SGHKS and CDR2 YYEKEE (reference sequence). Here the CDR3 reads CASSLVQYGKTVDEQYF. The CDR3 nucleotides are TGTGCCAGCAGCTTGGTACAGTATGGGAAGACGGTAGACGAGCAGTACTTC.

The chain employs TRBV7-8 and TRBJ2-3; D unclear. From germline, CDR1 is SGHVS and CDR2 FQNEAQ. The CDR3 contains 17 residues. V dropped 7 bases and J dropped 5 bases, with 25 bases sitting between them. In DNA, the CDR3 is TGTGCCAGCATCATACACCCCTCCCGACGGCCTGGAGATACGCAGTATTTT. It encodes CASIIHPSRRPGDTQYF.